These 6 T cell receptor beta chains came from one sample sequenced in a study of cytomegalovirus exposure and HLA in healthy donors. The study ran its PCR with 60 Vbeta and 13 Jbeta primers. Using immunoSEQ multiplex PCR, the repertoire was profiled, and TCRdb retains in-frame clones only, with some absent. The table lists approximately 100,000 clones, about four fifths of them singletons. Sequences were obtained from PBMCs. These receptors all stem from a woman in her forties in good health and CMV-seronegative.

V and J are TRBV6-5 and TRBJ2-7; weak D call: TRBD1 (5 bases). Germline assignment: CDR1 MNHEY and CDR2 SVGAGI. V shed 0 bases and J shed 7 bases, with 10 bases lying between them. This CDR3 has 13 amino acids. In DNA form, the CDR3 reads TGTGCCAGCAGTTACTCGAGTAAGGGGGAGCAGTACTTC. This encodes CASSYSSKGEQYF.

This rearrangement joins TRBV10-1 to TRBJ1-2, with D perhaps matching TRBD1 (5 bases). This CDR3 region has 13 residues. Trimming cost V 0 bases and J 11 bases, with 13 bases left between them. The V gene's germline CDR1 is WNHNN and CDR2 SYGVQD (reference sequence). The CDR3 is CASSESNSGRYTF. The CDR3 DNA follows: TGCGCCAGCAGTGAGTCGAATTCAGGGCGGTACACCTTC.

This clone was counted once. The rearrangement joins TRBV7-2 to TRBJ2-7; 8 bases line up with TRBD2. V trimming: 6 bases; J trimming: 6 bases; junction bases outside the gene matches: 13. This CDR3 spans 15 amino acids. From germline, CDR1 is SGHTA and CDR2 FQGNSA. In DNA form, the CDR3 reads TGTGCCAGCAGTTCAACGGTAGCGGGGTTTAGCGAGCAGTACTTC. It encodes CASSSTVAGFSEQYF. Complete variable domain (other parts from reference TRBV7-2 and TRBJ2-7): GAGVSQSPSNKVTEKGKDVELRCDPISGHTALYWYRQSLGQGLEFLIYFQGNSAPDKSGLPSDRFSAERTGGSVSTLTIQRTQQEDSAVYLCASSSTVAGFSEQYFGPGTRLTVT.

The chain has TRBV9 and TRBJ2-7; TRBD1 agrees at 7 bases. This CDR3 is built from 15 residues. V gave up 0 bases and J gave up 3 bases; unmatched junction bases: 6. From germline, CDR1 is SGDLS and CDR2 YYNGEE. The CDR3 spells CASSVAGTDYYEQYF. The DNA for the CDR3 is TGTGCCAGCAGCGTAGCCGGGACAGACTACTACGAGCAGTACTTC.

This chain connects TRBV5-6 to TRBJ2-1; no definite D call. CDR1 is SGHDT, CDR2 YYEEEE, per germline. CDR3 length: 13 amino acids. V lost 0 bases and J lost 4, with 5 bases in between. The CDR3 here is CASSLGLYNEQFF. DNA of the CDR3: TGTGCCAGCAGCTTGGGTCTGTACAATGAGCAGTTCTTC.

The sample holds one count of this clone. V is TRBV5-1 and J is TRBJ1-4; no reliable D call. Deletions cut 2 bases from V and 8 bases from J, with 16 bases between. CDR3 size: 15 residues. CDR1 and CDR2 (germline): SGHRS, YFSETQ. In nucleotides, the CDR3 is TGCGCCAGCAGCTTTAGACCGACCACGGGGGAAAAACTGTTTTTT. Its protein is CASSFRPTTGEKLFF. Based on the CDR3 plus reference TRBV5-1 and TRBJ1-4, the full variable domain is KAGVTQTPRYLIKTRGQQVTLSCSPISGHRSVSWYQQTPGQGLQFLFEYFSETQRNKGNFPGRFSGRQFSNSRSEMNVSTLELGDSALYLCASSFRPTTGEKLFFGSGTQLSVL.